This entry lists 7 T cell receptor beta chains sequenced from one sample in a study of brain T cells in children with intractable seizures. Time point: blood from clinic visit 5 months post-surgery; TSC patient then seizure free. Using immunoSEQ multiplex PCR, the repertoire was profiled, and TCRdb retains in-frame clones only, with some absent. This table has 300,000 to 400,000 clones, approximately 93% appearing once. The specimen was peripheral blood, collected more than 4 months after surgery. The receptors originated from a boy under three years old with tuberous sclerosis and intractable seizures.

This chain joins TRBV20-1 and TRBJ2-7, with D perhaps matching TRBD2 (5 bases). Looked up from germline, CDR1 is DFQATT and CDR2 is SNEGSKA (reference sequence). The V and J ends lost 3 bases and 0 bases respectively, with 6 bases between them. The CDR3 has 12 amino acids. The CDR3 nucleotides are TGCAGTGCTAGTCGGGGCTCCTACGAGCAGTACTTC. This gives the protein CSASRGSYEQYF.

This clone has a single count. The chain joins TRBV27 to TRBJ2-3, with 8 bases matching TRBD2. With V trimmed by 1 base and J by 3 bases, 9 bases remained unmatched. Per the germline V gene, CDR1 is MNHEY and CDR2 is SMNVEV (reference sequence). This CDR3 spans 17 amino acids. CDR3 nucleotide sequence: TGTGCCAGCAGTTTATACGTTGCAGCGGGGGCAACAGATACGCAGTATTTT. The encoded protein is CASSLYVAAGATDTQYF.

The chain carries TRBV9 and TRBJ2-3; D is tentatively TRBD1 or TRBD2 (5 bases each). V lost 0 bases, J lost 4 bases, and 12 bases lay in between. Germline lookup yields CDR1 SGDLS and CDR2 YYNGEE. This CDR3 region has 15 residues. CDR3 residues: CASSVEWGSADTQYF. Written as DNA, the CDR3 is TGTGCCAGCAGCGTAGAATGGGGGAGCGCAGATACGCAGTATTTT.

The chain has TRBV5-4 and TRBJ2-5; 10 positions agree with TRBD2. V lost 6 bases to trimming and J lost 3 bases; unmatched junction nucleotides: 17. The CDR3 is 18 amino acids. Germline CDR1 SGHNT, CDR2 YYREEE (reference sequence). In DNA, the CDR3 is TGTGCCAGCACCCAAGGCCCGCGGGCTAGCGGGGGAAAAGAGACCCAGTACTTC. This gives the protein CASTQGPRASGGKETQYF. Supplemented by reference TRBV5-4 and TRBJ2-5, the full variable domain reads ETGVTQSPTHLIKTRGQQVTLRCSSQSGHNTVSWYQQALGQGPQFIFQYYREEENGRGNFPPRFSGLQFPNYSSELNVNALELDDSALYLCASTQGPRASGGKETQYFGPGTRLLVL.

This clone occurred once. V usage is TRBV11-3 and J usage is TRBJ2-7, with D possibly matching TRBD1 (5 bases). The germline V gene encodes CDR1 SGHNT and CDR2 YENEEA. This CDR3 contains 13 residues. V was cut by 0 bases and J by 6 bases, with 9 bases left in between. The CDR3 is CASSLDRVGEQYF. The DNA for the CDR3 is TGTGCCAGCAGCTTAGACAGGGTGGGCGAGCAGTACTTC. Full variable domain (missing parts from reference TRBV11-3 and TRBJ2-7): EAGVVQSPRYKIIEKKQPVAFWCNPISGHNTLYWYLQNLGQGPELLIRYENEEAVDDSQLPKDRFSAERLKGVDSTLKIQPAELGDSAVYLCASSLDRVGEQYFGPGTRLTVT.

The chain joins TRBV7-2 to TRBJ1-2, with D perhaps matching TRBD1 (5 bases). V lost 5 bases and J 1 base, leaving 11 bases between the germline ends. Germline lookup yields CDR1 SGHTA and CDR2 FQGNSA. There are 14 residues in the CDR3. CDR3 DNA sequence: TGTGCCAGCAGCCCGGGACCTAGTAACTATGGCTACACCTTC. Translation gives CASSPGPSNYGYTF.

V and J are TRBV5-1 and TRBJ2-2; D not resolved. The CDR3 length is 14 residues. V shed 4 bases and J shed 0 bases, with 7 bases lying between them. The germline CDR1 and CDR2 sequences are SGHRS and YFSETQ. CDR3 sequence reads: CASSVTTNTGELFF. The CDR3 DNA reads as TGCGCCAGCAGCGTGACAACGAACACCGGGGAGCTGTTTTTT.